This TCR beta chain was captured in a study of blood T cell repertoires in COVID-19. Looking at the study overall: Spain, Italy and the United States supplied samples that represented acute and convalescent COVID-19.

The V gene end was trimmed by 3 bases and the J gene end by 13 bases; junction bases not matched to a gene: 8. The CDR3 totals 15 residues. The germline CDR1 and CDR2 sequences are WNHNN and SYGVQD (reference sequence). The method was immunoSEQ multiplex PCR; TCRdb's version includes in-frame clones alone and lacks a portion of them. In the table there are about 180,000 clones, 85% to 90% of which are singletons. The V call is TRBV10-1, the J call TRBJ1-6; TRBD1 matches at 11 bases. The sequenced sample was PBMCs or T cells enriched from blood (not recorded which). This clonotype originated in a man aged 40-55 years who had recovered from COVID-19. The CDR3 loop reads CASSEGGQGVFPLHF. DNA of the CDR3: TGCGCCAGCAGTGAAGGGGGACAGGGGGTCTTCCCCCTCCACTTT.